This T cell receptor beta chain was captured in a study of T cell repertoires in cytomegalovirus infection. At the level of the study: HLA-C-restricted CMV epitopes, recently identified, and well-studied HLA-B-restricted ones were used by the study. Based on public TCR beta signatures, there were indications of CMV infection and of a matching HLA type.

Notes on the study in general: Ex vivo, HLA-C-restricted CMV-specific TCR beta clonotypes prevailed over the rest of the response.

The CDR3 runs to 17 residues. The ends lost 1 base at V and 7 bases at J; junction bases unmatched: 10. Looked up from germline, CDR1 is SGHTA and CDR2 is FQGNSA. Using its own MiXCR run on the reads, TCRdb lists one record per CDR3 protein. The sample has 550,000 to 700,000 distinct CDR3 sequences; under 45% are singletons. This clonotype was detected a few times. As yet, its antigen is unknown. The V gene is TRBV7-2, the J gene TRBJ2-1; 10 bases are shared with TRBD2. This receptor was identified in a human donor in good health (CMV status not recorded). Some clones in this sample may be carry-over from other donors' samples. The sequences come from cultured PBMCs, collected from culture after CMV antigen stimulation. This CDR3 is CASSLDASSGRRNEQFF. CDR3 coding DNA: TGTGCCAGCAGCTTAGACGCTTCTAGCGGGAGACGGAATGAGCAGTTCTTC. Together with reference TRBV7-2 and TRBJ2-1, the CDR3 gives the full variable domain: GAGVSQSPSNKVTEKGKDVELRCDPISGHTALYWYRQSLGQGLEFLIYFQGNSAPDKSGLPSDRFSAERTGGSVSTLTIQRTQQEDSAVYLCASSLDASSGRRNEQFFGPGTRLTVL.